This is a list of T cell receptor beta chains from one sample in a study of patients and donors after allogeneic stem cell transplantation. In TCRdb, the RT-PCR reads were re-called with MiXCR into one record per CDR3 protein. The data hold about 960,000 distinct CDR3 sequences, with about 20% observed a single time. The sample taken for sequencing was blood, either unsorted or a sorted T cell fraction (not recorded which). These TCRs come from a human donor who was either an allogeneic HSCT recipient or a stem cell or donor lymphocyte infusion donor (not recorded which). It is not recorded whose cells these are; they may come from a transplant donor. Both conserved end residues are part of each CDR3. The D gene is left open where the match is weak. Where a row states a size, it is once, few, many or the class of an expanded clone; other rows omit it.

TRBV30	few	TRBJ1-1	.	CAWSVGKVAFF	TGTGCCTGGAGTGTAGGAAAAGTAGCTTTCTTT
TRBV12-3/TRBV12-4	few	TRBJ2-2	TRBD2	CASSLRGTTNTGELFF	TGTGCCAGCAGTTTAAGAGGGACTACGAACACCGGGGAGCTGTTTTTT
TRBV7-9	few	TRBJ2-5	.	CASSFATGLGWGNF	TGTGCCAGCAGCTTTGCGACCGGCCTGGGTTGGGGGAACTTC
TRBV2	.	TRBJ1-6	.	CASRDQGTGNSPLHF	TGTGCCAGCAGGGATCAGGGAACTGGTAATTCACCCCTCCACTTT
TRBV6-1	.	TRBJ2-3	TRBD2	CASRGDYLNTDTQYF	TGTGCCAGCAGAGGGGACTACCTTAACACAGATACGCAGTATTTT
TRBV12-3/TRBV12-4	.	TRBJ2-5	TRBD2	CASSSGGTSFETQYF	TGTGCCAGCAGTAGCGGTGGGACTAGCTTTGAGACCCAGTACTTC
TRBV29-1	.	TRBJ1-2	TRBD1	CSVGTGGYGYTF	TGCAGCGTAGGGACAGGGGGCTATGGCTACACCTTC
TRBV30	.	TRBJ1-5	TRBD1	CASQDRASNQPQHF	TGTGCCTCGCAGGACAGGGCTAGCAATCAGCCCCAGCATTTT
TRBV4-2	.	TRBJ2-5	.	CASSQDFNGNQETQYF	TGTGCCAGCAGCCAAGATTTCAACGGGAACCAAGAGACCCAGTACTTC
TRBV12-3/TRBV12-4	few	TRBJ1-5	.	CASNPDRGFGQPQHF	TGTGCCAGCAATCCAGATCGGGGGTTCGGCCAGCCCCAGCATTTT
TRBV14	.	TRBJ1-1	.	CASSQTEGNTEAFF	TGTGCCAGCAGCCAGACAGAGGGGAACACTGAAGCTTTCTTT
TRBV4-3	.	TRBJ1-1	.	CASSQDLGVLNTEAFF	TGCGCCAGCAGCCAAGATCTTGGGGTTTTGAACACTGAAGCTTTCTTT
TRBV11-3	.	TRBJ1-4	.	CASSTSAYNEKLFF	TGTGCCAGCAGCACGTCTGCCTATAATGAAAAACTGTTTTTT
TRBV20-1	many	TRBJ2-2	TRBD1	CSALGTGETGELFF	TGCAGTGCCCTAGGGACAGGAGAAACCGGGGAGCTGTTTTTT
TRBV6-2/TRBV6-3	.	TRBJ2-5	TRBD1	CASRTGYQETQYF	TGTGCCAGCAGGACAGGGTACCAAGAGACCCAGTACTTC
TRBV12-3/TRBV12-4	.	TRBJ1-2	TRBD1	CASFRDRGLLYGYTF	TGTGCCAGCTTCCGGGACAGGGGACTTCTCTATGGCTACACCTTC
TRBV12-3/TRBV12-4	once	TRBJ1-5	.	CASSFRGEYSNQPQHF	TGTGCCAGCAGTTTTCGGGGAGAGTATAGCAATCAGCCCCAGCATTTT
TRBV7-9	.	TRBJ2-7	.	CASSSRTATLQYF	TGTGCCAGCAGCTCGCGGACAGCCACCTTGCAGTACTTC
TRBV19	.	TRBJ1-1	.	CASSMTIEAFF	TGTGCCAGTAGTATGACTATCGAAGCTTTCTTT
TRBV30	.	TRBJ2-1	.	CAWSVSRNNEQFF	TGTGCCTGGAGTGTATCGCGGAACAATGAGCAGTTCTTC
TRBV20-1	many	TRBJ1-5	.	CSAPSKGSNQPQHF	TGCAGTGCTCCTAGCAAGGGGAGCAATCAGCCCCAGCATTTT
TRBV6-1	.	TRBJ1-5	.	CASSPGLFAYSNQPQHF	TGTGCCAGCAGTCCAGGACTGTTTGCTTATAGCAATCAGCCCCAGCATTTT
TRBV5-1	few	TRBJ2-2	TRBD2	CASSLLFAGGPRNTGELFF	TGCGCCAGCAGCTTGTTATTTGCGGGAGGGCCGAGGAACACCGGGGAGCTGTTTTTT
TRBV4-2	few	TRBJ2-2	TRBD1	CASSQDGGQGADGELFF	TGTGCCAGCAGCCAAGATGGTGGGCAGGGGGCCGACGGGGAGCTGTTTTTT
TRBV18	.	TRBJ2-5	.	CASSLQWEETQYF	TGTGCCAGCTCACTCCAATGGGAGGAGACCCAGTACTTC
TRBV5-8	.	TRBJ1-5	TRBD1	CASSTGTGGVHQPQHF	TGTGCCAGCAGCACGGGGACAGGGGGTGTCCATCAGCCCCAGCATTTT
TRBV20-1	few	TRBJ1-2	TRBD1	CSARVDRPDYGYTF	TGCAGTGCTAGAGTGGACAGGCCGGACTATGGCTACACCTTC
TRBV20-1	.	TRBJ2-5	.	CSASWDQGRETQYF	TGCAGTGCTAGTTGGGACCAGGGGCGGGAGACCCAGTACTTC
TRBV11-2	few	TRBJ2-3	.	CASSTDLTDTQYF	TGTGCCAGCAGTACCGACCTTACGGATACGCAGTATTTT
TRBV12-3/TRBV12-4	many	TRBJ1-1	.	CASSLASGLTTEAFF	TGTGCCAGCAGTTTAGCTTCGGGACTGACCACTGAAGCTTTCTTT
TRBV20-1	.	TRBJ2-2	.	CSARVTPYTNTGELFF	TGCAGTGCTAGAGTGACACCATATACGAACACCGGGGAGCTGTTTTTT
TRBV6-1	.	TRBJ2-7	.	CASLGSDEQYF	TGTGCCAGCTTGGGATCTGACGAGCAGTACTTC
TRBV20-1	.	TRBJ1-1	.	CSPGHHTEAFF	TGCAGTCCGGGACACCACACTGAAGCTTTCTTT
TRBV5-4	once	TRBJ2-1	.	CASSRFWGVFNEQFF	TGTGCCAGCAGCCGATTTTGGGGGGTCTTCAATGAGCAGTTCTTC
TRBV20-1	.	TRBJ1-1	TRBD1	CSAREGQGAWGTEAFF	TGCAGTGCTAGAGAGGGCCAGGGGGCCTGGGGCACTGAAGCTTTCTTT
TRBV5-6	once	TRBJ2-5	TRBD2	CASSLVRTSDETQYF	TGTGCCAGCAGCTTGGTTAGGACTAGTGACGAGACCCAGTACTTC
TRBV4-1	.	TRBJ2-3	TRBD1	CASSQEGTGTGRSQYF	TGCGCCAGCAGCCAAGAGGGGACAGGCACGGGTCGGTCGCAGTATTTT
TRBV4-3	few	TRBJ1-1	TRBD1	CASSQPRTGGRTEAFF	TGCGCCAGCAGCCAACCCCGGACAGGGGGTAGGACTGAAGCTTTCTTT
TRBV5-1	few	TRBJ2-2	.	CASLPTANTGELFF	TGCGCCAGTCTACCGACAGCCAACACCGGGGAGCTGTTTTTT
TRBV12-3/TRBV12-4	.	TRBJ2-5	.	CASSLRDSWGIETQYF	TGTGCCAGCAGCTTAAGAGACAGCTGGGGGATAGAGACCCAGTACTTC
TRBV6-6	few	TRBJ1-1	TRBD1	CASSLTGGERAFF	TGTGCCAGCAGTTTGACAGGGGGCGAGCGAGCTTTCTTT
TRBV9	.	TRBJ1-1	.	CASSGFGSNTEAFF	TGTGCCAGCAGCGGCTTTGGCTCGAACACTGAAGCTTTCTTT
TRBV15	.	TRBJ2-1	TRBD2	CATTPGGLASYNEQFF	TGTGCCACCACCCCGGGAGGACTAGCGTCCTACAATGAGCAGTTCTTC
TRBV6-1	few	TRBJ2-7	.	CASSEMYEQYF	TGTGCCAGCAGTGAAATGTACGAGCAGTACTTC
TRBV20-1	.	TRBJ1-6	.	CSARYSGAGGFHF	TGCAGTGCTAGATACAGCGGGGCCGGGGGGTTCCACTTT
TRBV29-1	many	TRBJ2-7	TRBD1	CSVPRGTGNYEQYF	TGCAGCGTTCCCAGAGGGACAGGGAACTACGAGCAGTACTTC
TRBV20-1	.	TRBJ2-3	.	CSASVGVTTDTQYF	TGCAGTGCCTCCGTAGGGGTCACCACAGATACGCAGTATTTT
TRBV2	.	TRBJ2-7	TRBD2	CASSDSSSGSYEQYF	TGTGCCAGCAGTGATTCGTCTAGCGGGAGCTACGAGCAGTACTTC
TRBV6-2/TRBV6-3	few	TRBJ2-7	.	CASSYSKGLHEQYF	TGTGCCAGCAGTTACTCGAAGGGGTTGCACGAGCAGTACTTC
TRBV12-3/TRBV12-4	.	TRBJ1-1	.	CASSSSLGNTEAFF	TGTGCCAGCAGTTCGAGTCTGGGGAACACTGAAGCTTTCTTT
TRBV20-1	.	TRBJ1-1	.	CSASMEGSMNTEAFF	TGCAGTGCTAGCATGGAGGGGAGCATGAACACTGAAGCTTTCTTT
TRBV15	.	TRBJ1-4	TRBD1	CATSPGQGLNEKLFF	TGTGCCACCAGCCCTGGACAGGGACTTAATGAAAAACTGTTTTTT
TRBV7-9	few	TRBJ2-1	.	CASSLVGYSGEQFF	TGTGCCAGCAGCTTAGTAGGGTATAGTGGGGAGCAGTTCTTC
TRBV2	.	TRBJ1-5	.	CASSVGLPQHF	TGTGCCAGCAGTGTAGGACTTCCCCAGCATTTT
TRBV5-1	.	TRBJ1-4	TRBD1	CASSLYVNRGNEKLFF	TGCGCCAGCAGCTTGTACGTAAACAGGGGCAATGAAAAACTGTTTTTT